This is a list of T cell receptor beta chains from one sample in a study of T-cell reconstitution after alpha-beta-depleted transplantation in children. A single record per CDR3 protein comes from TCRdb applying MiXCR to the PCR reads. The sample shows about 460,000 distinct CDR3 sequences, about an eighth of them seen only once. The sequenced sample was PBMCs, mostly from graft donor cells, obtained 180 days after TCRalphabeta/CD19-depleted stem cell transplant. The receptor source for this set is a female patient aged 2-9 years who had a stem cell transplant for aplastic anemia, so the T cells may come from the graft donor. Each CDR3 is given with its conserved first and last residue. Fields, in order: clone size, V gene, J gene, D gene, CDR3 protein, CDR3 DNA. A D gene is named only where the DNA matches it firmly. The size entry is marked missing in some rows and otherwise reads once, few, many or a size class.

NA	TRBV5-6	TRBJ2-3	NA	CASGLGRGTDRSTDTQYF	TGTGCCAGCGGCCTAGGACGGGGGACTGATCGAAGCACAGATACGCAGTATTTT
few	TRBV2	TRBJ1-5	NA	CASTFGGGVSNQPQHF	TGTGCCAGCACCTTCGGCGGGGGAGTGAGCAATCAGCCCCAGCATTTT
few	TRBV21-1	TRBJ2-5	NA	CASSIRVPGACQETQYF	TGTGCCAGCAGCATCAGGGTCCCTGGAGCGTGCCAAGAGACCCAGTACTTC
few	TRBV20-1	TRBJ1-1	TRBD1	CSARVRGQVNTEAFF	TGCAGTGCTAGAGTAAGAGGACAGGTGAACACTGAAGCTTTCTTT
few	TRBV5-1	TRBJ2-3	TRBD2	CASSLAGTRRGADTQYF	TGCGCCAGCAGCCTGGCCGGGACTAGGAGGGGTGCAGATACGCAGTATTTT
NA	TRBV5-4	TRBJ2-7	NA	CASSPTLAAYEQYF	TGTGCCAGCAGCCCCACACTGGCAGCCTACGAGCAGTACTTC
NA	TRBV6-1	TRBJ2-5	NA	CASRMRTAQETQYF	TGTGCCAGCAGGATGCGGACAGCTCAAGAGACCCAGTACTTC
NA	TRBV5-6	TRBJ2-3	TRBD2	CASSLGSAGGGTDTQYF	TGTGCCAGCAGCTTGGGGTCCGCGGGGGGAGGTACAGATACGCAGTATTTT
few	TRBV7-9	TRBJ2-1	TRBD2	CASSLATGLSFNEQFF	TGTGCCAGCAGCTTAGCAACGGGACTATCCTTCAATGAGCAGTTCTTC
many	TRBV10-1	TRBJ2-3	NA	CASSDGLANTDTQYF	TGCGCCAGCAGTGATGGGCTAGCGAACACAGATACGCAGTATTTT
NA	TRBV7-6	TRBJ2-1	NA	CASSQLASGREQFF	TGTGCCAGCAGCCAACTAGCTTCCGGCCGGGAGCAGTTCTTC
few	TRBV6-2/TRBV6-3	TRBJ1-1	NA	CASSYQGNTEAFF	TGTGCCAGCAGTTATCAGGGGAACACTGAAGCTTTCTTT
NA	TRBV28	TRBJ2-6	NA	CASSSWTDPGANGLTF	TGTGCCAGCAGTTCCTGGACGGACCCTGGGGCCAACGGCCTGACTTTC
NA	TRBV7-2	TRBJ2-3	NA	CASSLARRGGKTDTQYF	TGTGCCAGCAGCTTAGCCCGCAGGGGGGGAAAAACAGATACGCAGTATTTT
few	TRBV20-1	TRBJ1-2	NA	CSASQGTNGYTF	TGCAGTGCTAGCCAGGGAACAAATGGCTACACCTTC
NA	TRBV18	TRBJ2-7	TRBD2	CASSPERGLAVTDQYF	TGTGCCAGCTCCCCAGAGAGGGGACTAGCGGTCACCGACCAGTACTTC
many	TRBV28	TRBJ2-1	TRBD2	CASSLALTSGIISEQFF	TGTGCCAGCAGTTTGGCCTTGACTAGCGGGATCATTAGTGAGCAGTTCTTC
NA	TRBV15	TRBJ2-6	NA	CATSREKVGVTGANVLTF	TGTGCCACCAGCAGAGAGAAGGTGGGGGTCACTGGGGCCAACGTCCTGACTTTC
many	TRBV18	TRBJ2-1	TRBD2	CASSPQASGSLEQFF	TGTGCCAGCTCACCACAGGCTAGCGGGAGCCTCGAGCAGTTCTTC
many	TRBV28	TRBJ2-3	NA	CASSWSGGGTDTQYF	TGTGCCAGCAGCTGGAGCGGTGGGGGAACAGATACGCAGTATTTT
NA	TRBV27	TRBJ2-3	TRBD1	CASSLTGRGRSTDTQYF	TGTGCCAGCAGTTTAACCGGCAGGGGGCGCAGCACAGATACGCAGTATTTT
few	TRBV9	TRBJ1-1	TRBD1	CASSDQTGGLTEAFF	TGTGCCAGCAGCGATCAGACAGGGGGCTTGACTGAAGCTTTCTTT
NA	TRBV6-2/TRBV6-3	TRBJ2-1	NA	CASKTLASYNEQFF	TGTGCCAGCAAGACGCTAGCCTCCTACAATGAGCAGTTCTTC
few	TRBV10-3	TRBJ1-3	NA	CAISEKHSNGNTIYF	TGTGCCATCAGTGAAAAGCATTCGAACGGAAACACCATATATTTT
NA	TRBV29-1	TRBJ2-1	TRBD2	CSVDLTRAGGLSSYNEQFF	TGCAGCGTCGACTTGACTAGAGCGGGAGGGCTGAGCTCCTACAATGAGCAGTTCTTC
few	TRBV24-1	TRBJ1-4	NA	CATSDARRNEKLFF	TGTGCCACCAGTGATGCCCGGCGGAATGAAAAACTGTTTTTT
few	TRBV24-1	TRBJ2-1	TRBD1	CATSDRSGGNEQFF	TGTGCCACCAGTGACCGGTCAGGGGGCAATGAGCAGTTCTTC
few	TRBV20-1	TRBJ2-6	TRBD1	CSALDRGPTPSSGANVLTF	TGCAGTGCCCTGGACAGGGGGCCCACTCCGTCCTCTGGGGCCAACGTCCTGACTTTC
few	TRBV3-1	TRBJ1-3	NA	CASSQAGLISGNTIYF	TGTGCCAGCAGCCAAGCAGGTTTGATCTCTGGAAACACCATATATTTT
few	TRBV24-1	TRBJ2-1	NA	CATSDTKPLYTHEQFF	TGTGCCACCAGTGATACTAAGCCCCTCTACACCCATGAGCAGTTCTTC
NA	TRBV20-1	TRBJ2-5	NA	CSVRGDQETQYF	TGCAGTGTCAGGGGGGATCAAGAGACCCAGTACTTC
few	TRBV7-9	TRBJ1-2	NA	CASSLALTVTNYGYTF	TGTGCCAGCAGCTTAGCGCTGACCGTAACTAACTATGGCTACACCTTC
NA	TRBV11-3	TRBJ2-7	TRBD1	CASSLYSDRGDEQYF	TGTGCCAGCAGCTTGTATTCGGACAGGGGAGACGAGCAGTACTTC
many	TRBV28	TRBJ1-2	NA	CASSLSTGYGYTF	TGTGCCAGCAGTTTAAGTACCGGCTATGGCTACACCTTC
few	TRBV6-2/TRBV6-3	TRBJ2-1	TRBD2	CASSPRASGRFGEQFF	TGTGCCAGCAGCCCCCGGGCTAGCGGGAGGTTCGGGGAGCAGTTCTTC
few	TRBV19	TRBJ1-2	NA	CASSMGIGGYTF	TGTGCCAGTAGTATGGGCATAGGTGGCTACACCTTC
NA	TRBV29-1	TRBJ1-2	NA	CSAVFPEWTVYGYTF	TGCAGCGCCGTGTTTCCGGAATGGACAGTCTATGGCTACACCTTC
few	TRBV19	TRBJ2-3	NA	CASSTTGGGSTDTQYF	TGTGCCAGTAGTACCACAGGAGGCGGGAGCACAGATACGCAGTATTTT
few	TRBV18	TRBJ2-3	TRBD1	CASSPGAGQGSDTQYF	TGTGCCAGCTCACCAGGGGCTGGACAGGGCTCAGATACGCAGTATTTT
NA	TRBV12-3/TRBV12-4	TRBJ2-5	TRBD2	CASSLSLAGLETQYF	TGTGCCAGCAGTTTGAGTCTAGCGGGACTTGAGACCCAGTACTTC
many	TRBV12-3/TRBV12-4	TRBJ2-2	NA	CASRRRVTGELFF	TGTGCCAGCAGGAGAAGGGTAACCGGGGAGCTGTTTTTT
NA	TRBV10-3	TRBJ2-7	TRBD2	CAIRVSSGMTYEQYF	TGTGCCATCAGGGTATCTAGCGGGATGACTTACGAGCAGTACTTC
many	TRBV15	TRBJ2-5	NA	CATSRVFAEGTQYF	TGTGCCACCAGCAGAGTGTTTGCAGAGGGGACCCAGTACTTC
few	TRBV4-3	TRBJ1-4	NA	CASSHFDDRRNEKLFF	TGCGCCAGCAGCCACTTCGACGACAGACGAAATGAAAAACTGTTTTTT
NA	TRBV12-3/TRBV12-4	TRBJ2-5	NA	CASSSFGVQETQYF	TGTGCCAGCAGTTCCTTCGGGGTCCAAGAGACCCAGTACTTC
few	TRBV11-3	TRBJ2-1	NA	CASSKGVSYNEQFF	TGTGCCAGCAGCAAAGGTGTATCCTACAATGAGCAGTTCTTC
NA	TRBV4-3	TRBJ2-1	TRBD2	CASSQAGLAGYNEQFF	TGCGCCAGCAGCCAAGCGGGGCTAGCGGGCTACAATGAGCAGTTCTTC
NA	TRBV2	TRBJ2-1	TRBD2	CASSPTSGASEQFF	TGTGCCAGCAGTCCGACTAGCGGGGCATCCGAGCAGTTCTTC
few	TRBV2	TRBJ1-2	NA	CASTYFWGIYGYTF	TGTGCCAGCACCTACTTCTGGGGTATCTATGGCTACACCTTC
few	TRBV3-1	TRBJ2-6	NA	CASSQGGSNAGSTFGVLTF	TGTGCCAGCAGCCAAGGAGGGTCGAACGCTGGATCCACCTTTGGCGTCCTGACTTTC
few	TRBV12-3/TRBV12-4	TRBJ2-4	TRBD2	CASSLGPGLADIQYF	TGTGCCAGCAGTTTAGGGCCGGGACTAGCAGACATTCAGTACTTC
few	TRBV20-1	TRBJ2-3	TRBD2	CSASPWTSMGTDTQYF	TGCAGTGCATCGCCCTGGACTAGCATGGGCACAGATACGCAGTATTTT
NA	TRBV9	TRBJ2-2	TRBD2	CASSVMQRESTGELFF	TGTGCCAGCAGCGTAATGCAGCGGGAGAGCACCGGGGAGCTGTTTTTT
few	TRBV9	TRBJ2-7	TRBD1	CASSAQGFNEQYF	TGTGCCAGCAGCGCACAGGGGTTCAACGAGCAGTACTTC
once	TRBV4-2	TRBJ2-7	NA	CASSQVRDHEQYF	TGTGCCAGCAGCCAAGTCCGGGACCACGAGCAGTACTTC